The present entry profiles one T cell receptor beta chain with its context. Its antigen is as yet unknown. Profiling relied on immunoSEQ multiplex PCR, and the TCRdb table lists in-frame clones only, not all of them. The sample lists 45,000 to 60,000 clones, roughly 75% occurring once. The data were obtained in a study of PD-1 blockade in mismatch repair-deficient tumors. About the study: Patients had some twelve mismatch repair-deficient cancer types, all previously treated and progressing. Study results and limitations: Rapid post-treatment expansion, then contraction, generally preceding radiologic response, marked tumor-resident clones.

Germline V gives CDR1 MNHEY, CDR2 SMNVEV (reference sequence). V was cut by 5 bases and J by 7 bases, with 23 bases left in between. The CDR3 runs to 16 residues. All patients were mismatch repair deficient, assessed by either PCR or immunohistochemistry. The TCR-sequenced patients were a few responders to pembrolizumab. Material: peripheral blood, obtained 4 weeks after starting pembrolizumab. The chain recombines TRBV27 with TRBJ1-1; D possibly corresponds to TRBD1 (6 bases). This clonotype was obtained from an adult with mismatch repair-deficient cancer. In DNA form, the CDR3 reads TGTGCCAGCAGTCGTCGAGGGGGGGCCGGACCAATTGAAGCTTTCTTT. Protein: CASSRRGGAGPIEAFF.